The 9 T cell receptor beta chains presented below share a single source sample, sequenced in a study of human T cells and chemical hapten exposure. Stated time point: pre-sensitization, week 0. Treatment indicated: therapeutic diphenylcyclopropenone sensitization with weekly scalp DPC. TCRdb re-analysed the RACE reads in MiXCR, keeping a single row per CDR3 protein. In the table there are tens of thousands of distinct CDR3 sequences, roughly an eighth of which are singletons. This specimen was whole blood, taken in connection with sensitization to the hapten diphenylcyclopropenone (DPC). The source of these receptors is a woman under 40 with alopecia areata. Some clones in this sample may be carry-over from other donors' samples.

The sample holds many counts of this clonotype. The genes are TRBV7-9 and TRBJ2-3; 7 positions match TRBD2. The ends lost 0 bases at V and 1 base at J; junction bases unmatched: 10. Germline-derived CDR1 and CDR2 are SEHNR and FQNEAQ (reference sequence). This CDR3 has 18 amino acids. The CDR3 sequence: CASSLARRSRGGTDTQYF. Here the CDR3 DNA reads TGTGCCAGCAGCTTAGCAAGGCGGAGCCGGGGGGGCACAGATACGCAGTATTTT.

This clonotype was seen many times. The chain carries TRBV7-2 and TRBJ2-7; D remains ambiguous. This CDR3 is built from 15 residues. Germline V lookup: CDR1 SGHTA, CDR2 FQGNSA. V lost 1 base and J 7 bases, leaving 17 bases between the germline ends. CDR3 sequence reads: CASSLGGSPVGEQYF. The CDR3 region has the DNA TGTGCCAGCAGCTTAGGAGGCTCCCCCGTGGGGGAGCAGTACTTC. Full variable domain (missing parts from reference TRBV7-2 and TRBJ2-7): GAGVSQSPSNKVTEKGKDVELRCDPISGHTALYWYRQSLGQGLEFLIYFQGNSAPDKSGLPSDRFSAERTGGSVSTLTIQRTQQEDSAVYLCASSLGGSPVGEQYFGPGTRLTVT.

The chain links TRBV7-2 to TRBJ2-2, with no clear D. The V end lost 3 bases, the J end lost 4 bases, and 9 bases lay between the germline ends. The germline CDR1 and CDR2 sequences are SGHTA and FQGNSA. This CDR3 contains 14 residues. The CDR3 region has the DNA TGTGCCAGCAGCTTTAGTCGATCCACCGGGGAGCTGTTTTTT. Protein: CASSFSRSTGELFF.

This clonotype counts as medium-sized. The chain uses TRBV7-2 and TRBJ1-5; D is unclear. Germline V CDR1 and CDR2: SGHTA, FQGNSA. The CDR3 loop spans 14 amino acids. Trimming took 1 base from V and 5 from J, leaving 9 bases between them. The CDR3 protein is CASSLVPEDQPQHF. In DNA form, the CDR3 reads TGTGCCAGCAGCTTAGTACCCGAGGATCAGCCCCAGCATTTT. The complete variable domain, with remaining parts taken from reference TRBV7-2 and TRBJ1-5, reads GAGVSQSPSNKVTEKGKDVELRCDPISGHTALYWYRQSLGQGLEFLIYFQGNSAPDKSGLPSDRFSAERTGGSVSTLTIQRTQQEDSAVYLCASSLVPEDQPQHFGDGTRLSIL.

This clonotype was observed many times. The CDR3 DNA reads TGCGCCAGCAGTGAAAGGGCGGGGAAACAAGATACGCAGTATTTT. Translated: CASSERAGKQDTQYF. This chain joins TRBV5-1 and TRBJ2-3, with D possibly being TRBD2 (6 bases). The CDR3 covers 15 residues. Per germline, CDR1 SGHRS and CDR2 YFSETQ. Trimming left V 5 bases short and J 5 bases short, with 18 bases between.

This clonotype was found a few times. This chain connects TRBV5-5 to TRBJ2-1, with 13 bases matching TRBD2. The CDR3 is 15 amino acids. CDR1 is SGHKS, CDR2 YYEKEE, per germline (reference sequence). V shed 4 bases and J 12 bases; nucleotides not matched to a gene: 10. The CDR3 region has the DNA TGTGCCAGCAGCCCCGGGACTAGCGGGACTGGGCGGCAGTTCTTC. This encodes CASSPGTSGTGRQFF.

This clonotype was detected a few times. V and J are TRBV7-2 and TRBJ2-2; TRBD1 matches at 7 bases. Germline CDR1 SGHTA, CDR2 FQGNSA. J gave up 4 bases and V 5 bases, and 10 bases lay outside the gene matches. CDR3 size: 16 residues. CDR3 amino acids: CASSNTGVSGTGELFF. CDR3 DNA sequence: TGTGCCAGCAGCAACACAGGGGTTTCGGGCACCGGGGAGCTGTTTTTT.

V is TRBV4-2 and J is TRBJ1-5, with D maybe TRBD1 (5 bases). Between the trimmed V and J ends, which lost 0 bases and 3 bases, there was a span of 9 bases. This CDR3 is 15 amino acids long. CDR1 is LGHNA, CDR2 YNFKEQ, per germline. The CDR3 sequence is CASSQEGQTNQPQHF. The CDR3 DNA sequence: TGTGCCAGCAGCCAAGAGGGGCAAACCAATCAGCCCCAGCATTTT.

This clonotype was seen a handful of times. The chain combines TRBV10-3 with TRBJ1-1, with D possibly TRBD1 on 5 matching bases. In germline, CDR1 is ENHRY, CDR2 SYGVKD. The V end lost 6 bases, the J end lost 1 base, and 18 bases lay between the germline ends. CDR3 length equals 16 residues. As DNA, the CDR3 is TGTGCCATCAGGGATTGGGGGTCTCCCCAGAACACTGAAGCTTTCTTT. It codes for CAIRDWGSPQNTEAFF.